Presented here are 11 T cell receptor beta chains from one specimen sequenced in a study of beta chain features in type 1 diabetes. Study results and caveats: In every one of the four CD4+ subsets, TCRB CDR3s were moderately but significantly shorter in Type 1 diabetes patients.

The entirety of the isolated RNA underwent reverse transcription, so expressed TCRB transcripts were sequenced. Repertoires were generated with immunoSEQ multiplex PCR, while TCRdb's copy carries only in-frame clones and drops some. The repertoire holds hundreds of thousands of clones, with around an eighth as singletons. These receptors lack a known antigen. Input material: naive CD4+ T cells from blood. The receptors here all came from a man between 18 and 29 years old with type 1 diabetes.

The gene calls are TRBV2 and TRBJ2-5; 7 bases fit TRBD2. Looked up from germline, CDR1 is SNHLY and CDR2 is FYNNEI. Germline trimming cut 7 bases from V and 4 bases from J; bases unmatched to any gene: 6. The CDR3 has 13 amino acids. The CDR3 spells CASTGTNRETQYF. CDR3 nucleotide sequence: TGTGCCAGCACCGGGACTAACCGAGAGACCCAGTACTTC.

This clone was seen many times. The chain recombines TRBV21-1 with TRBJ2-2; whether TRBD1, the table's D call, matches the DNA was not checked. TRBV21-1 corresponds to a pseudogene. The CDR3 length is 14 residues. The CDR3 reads CASPRHWNTGELFF. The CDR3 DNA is TGTGCCAGCCCCAGACACTGGAACACCGGGGAGCTGTTTTTT.

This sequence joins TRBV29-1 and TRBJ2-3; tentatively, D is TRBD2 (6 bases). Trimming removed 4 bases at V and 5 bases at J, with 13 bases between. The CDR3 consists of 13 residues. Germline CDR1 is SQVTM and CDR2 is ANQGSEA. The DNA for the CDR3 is TGCAGCGTTGTTCCCGGGGGTGAAGATACGCAGTATTTT. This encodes CSVVPGGEDTQYF.

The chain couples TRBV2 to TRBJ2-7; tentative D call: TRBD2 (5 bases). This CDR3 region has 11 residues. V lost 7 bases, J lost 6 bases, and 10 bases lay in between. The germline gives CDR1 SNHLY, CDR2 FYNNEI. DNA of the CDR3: TGTGCCAGCAACCGGGGATCCGAGCAGTACTTC. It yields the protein CASNRGSEQYF.

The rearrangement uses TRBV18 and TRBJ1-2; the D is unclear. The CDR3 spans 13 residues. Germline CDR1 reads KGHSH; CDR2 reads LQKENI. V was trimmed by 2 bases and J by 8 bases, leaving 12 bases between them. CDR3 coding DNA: TGTGCCAGCTCACCAGGTCCAGGAAGGGGCTACACCTTC. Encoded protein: CASSPGPGRGYTF.

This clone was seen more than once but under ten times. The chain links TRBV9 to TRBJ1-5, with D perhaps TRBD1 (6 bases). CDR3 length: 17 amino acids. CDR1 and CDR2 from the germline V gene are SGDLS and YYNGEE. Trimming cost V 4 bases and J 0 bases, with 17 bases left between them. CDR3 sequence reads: CASSPGQTWGSNQPQHF. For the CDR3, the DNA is TGTGCCAGCAGCCCAGGACAGACCTGGGGTAGCAATCAGCCCCAGCATTTT.

The CDR3: CASSVKRITTFTGYTF. As DNA, the CDR3 is TGTGCCAGCAGTGTAAAAAGGATAACCACTTTCACTGGCTACACCTTC. The rearrangement links TRBV2 to TRBJ1-2; D gene uncertain. The CDR3 is 16 residues long. Trimming left V 4 bases short and J 7 bases short, with 22 bases between. CDR1 and CDR2 (germline): SNHLY, FYNNEI.

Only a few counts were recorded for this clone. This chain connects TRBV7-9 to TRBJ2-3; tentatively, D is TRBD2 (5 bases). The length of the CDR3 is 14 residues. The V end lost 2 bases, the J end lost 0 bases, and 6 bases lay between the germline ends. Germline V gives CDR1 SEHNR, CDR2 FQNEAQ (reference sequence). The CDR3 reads CASSLWTSTDTQYF. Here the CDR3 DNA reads TGTGCCAGCAGCTTATGGACTAGCACAGATACGCAGTATTTT. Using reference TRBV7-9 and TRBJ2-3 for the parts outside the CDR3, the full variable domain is DTGVSQNPRHKITKRGQNVTFRCDPISEHNRLYWYRQTLGQGPEFLTYFQNEAQLEKSRLLSDRFSAERPKGSFSTLEIQRTEQGDSAMYLCASSLWTSTDTQYFGPGTRLTVL.

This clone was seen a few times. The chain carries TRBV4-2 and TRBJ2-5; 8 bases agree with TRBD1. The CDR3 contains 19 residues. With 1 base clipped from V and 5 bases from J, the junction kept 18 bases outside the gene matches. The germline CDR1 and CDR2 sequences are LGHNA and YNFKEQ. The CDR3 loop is CASSQVRISGQGSTETQYF. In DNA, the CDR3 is TGTGCCAGCAGCCAAGTCCGGATTTCTGGACAGGGATCTACTGAGACCCAGTACTTC.

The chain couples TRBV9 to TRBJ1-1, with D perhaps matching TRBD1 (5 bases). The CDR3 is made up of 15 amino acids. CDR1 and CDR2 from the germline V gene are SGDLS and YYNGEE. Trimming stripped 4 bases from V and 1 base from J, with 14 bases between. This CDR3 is CASSPLGLANTEAFF. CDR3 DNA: TGTGCCAGCAGCCCCCTGGGGCTGGCGAACACTGAAGCTTTCTTT.

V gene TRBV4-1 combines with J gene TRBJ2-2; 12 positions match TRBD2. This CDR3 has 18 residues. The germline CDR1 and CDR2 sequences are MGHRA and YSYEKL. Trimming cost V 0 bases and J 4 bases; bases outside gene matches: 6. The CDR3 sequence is CASSQDWWTSGTTGELFF. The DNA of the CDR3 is TGCGCCAGCAGCCAAGACTGGTGGACTAGCGGGACCACCGGGGAGCTGTTTTTT.